This TCR beta chain was identified during a study of beta chain features in type 1 diabetes (dated 2018 in TCRdb). Notes on the research overall: No differences in mean age, gender distribution, total cell number or subset yield were found between patients and healthy donors. Whereas all 30 or so donors provided naive and central memory subsets, regulatory and stem cell-like memory subsets were isolated from just 8 patients and about 8 healthy donors. A total of 85 million to 110 million sorted cells were examined across all samples, and RNA yield correlated strongly with the number of cells per subset. The study compared the TCRB repertoires of sorted circulating CD4+ T cell subsets in recently diagnosed type 1 diabetes patients with those in matched healthy donors.

The paper as a whole reports these results and caveats: Sequencing cDNA rather than genomic DNA could over-represent highly expressing activated cells, although activation and CD3 levels did not differ between groups. Because the HLA sub-analyses included only small numbers of individuals, any influence of HLA type on TCRB rearrangement was left unresolved. The naive, central memory and regulatory TCRB repertoires appeared to resemble one another more closely among patients than among healthy donors. Shorter templates might be favored by PCR, yet because patient and control samples were amplified and corrected together, any such skew would affect both groups equally. Type 1 diabetes patients showed a moderate but significant shortening of TCRB CDR3 length in all four CD4+ subsets. Patients with type 1 diabetes made fewer insertions and deleted more nucleotides at VDJ recombination sites, implying thymic rearrangement abnormalities.

Via the germline V gene, CDR1 is MDHEN and CDR2 SYDVKM. The cysteine opens and the phenylalanine closes a CDR3 of 15 amino acids. Solely the CDR3 DNA is kept, with 45 bases framed from the first base. Compared with germline, V lacks 4 bases and J lacks 7 bases; bases without a gene match: 7. Turning to this clone: Its antigen target is currently unknown. Nothing much larger sits one base from this clone, and base qualities are not available.

From each donor, a single peripheral blood sample of about 120 mL on average was drawn into heparinised tubes. Naive, central memory, regulatory and stem cell-like memory CD4+ T cells were sorted on a BD FACSAria II using a panel including CD45RO, CCR7, CD25, CD127, CD95 and CD27. All sorted populations exceeded 95% purity. PBMCs were isolated right away by Lymphoprep density gradient centrifugation and were stained directly, without culture. So that batch effects would be minimized, each experiment stained and sorted samples in pairs, pairing one healthy donor with one patient. The High Capacity cDNA Reverse Transcription Kit was used to reverse transcribe all of the isolated RNA, meaning that expressed TCRB transcripts were what got sequenced. Deep immunoSEQ sequencing was performed on naive, central memory and regulatory T cell samples, with an average of roughly 3.3 million total reads per sample. After sorted cells were lysed in RLT buffer, RNA was extracted with DNase-treated RNeasy Micro or Mini kits, with the choice depending on cell number. Each cell subset was processed on its own to prevent cross-contamination, while patient and healthy donor samples were processed together. The immunoSEQ multiplex PCR was used to amplify TCRB sequences from cDNA, generating 87-bp fragments that spanned the CDR3 region. Sequencing of the amplicons was done on the Illumina HiSeq platform. Per the original workflow: PCR bias was computationally corrected using synthetic template baselines, reads within Hamming distance 2 were collapsed, and singletons that could not be merged were discarded. Reads were aligned against IMGT to assign V, D and J genes, CDR3 length and insertions or deletions at six rearrangement sites. Within each subset, clonotype counts were normalized to the number of sorted cells before true diversity and Gini coefficients were calculated with the tcR R package. The overlap coefficient, calculated on TCRB nucleotide sequences, was used to measure repertoire sharing. Out-of-frame TCRB sequences from naive cells were analyzed to stand in for the pre-selection repertoire. TCRdb carries this immuneACCESS record with in-frame sequences only. Its versions omit some clonotypes, under half of them owing to an unresolved V gene in the studies checked, with the rest unexplained. V and J calls plus clone size are reproduced from that table; the DNA served to infer D and trimming. The sample includes approximately 400,000 clones, with about 16% observed a single time. The ten largest account for approximately 0.019% of the sample.

The sequence is built from TRBV28 and TRBJ2-7, and TRBD2 matches 13 of the central bases. The sequence was obtained from a woman between 18 and 30 years old in good health. Sequencing was performed on naive CD4+ T cells from blood. What this sample's cell subset or site label stands for: true naive CD4+ T cells. The DNA sequence is as follows: TGTGCCAGCAGTTCCCCGACTAGCGGGAGGAGGGAGCAGTACTTC. Translation gives CASSSPTSGRREQYF.